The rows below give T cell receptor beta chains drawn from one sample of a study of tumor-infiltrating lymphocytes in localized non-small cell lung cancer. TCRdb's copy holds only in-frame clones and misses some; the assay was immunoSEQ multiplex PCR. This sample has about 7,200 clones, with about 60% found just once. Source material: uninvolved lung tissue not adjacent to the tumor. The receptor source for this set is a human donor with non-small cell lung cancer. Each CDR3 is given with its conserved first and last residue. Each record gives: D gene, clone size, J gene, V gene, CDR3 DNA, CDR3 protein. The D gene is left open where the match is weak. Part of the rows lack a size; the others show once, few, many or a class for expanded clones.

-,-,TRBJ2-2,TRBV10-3,TGTGCCATCAGTGAGTCGACAGCTCCGAACACCGGGGAGCTGTTTTTT,CAISESTAPNTGELFF
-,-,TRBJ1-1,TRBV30,TGTGCCTGGAACAGGGCTCTCGCGACTGAAGCTTTCTTT,CAWNRALATEAFF
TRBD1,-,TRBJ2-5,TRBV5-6,TGTGCCAGCAGCGCGACCTCTCAAGGGGGCAGGGAGACCCAGTACTTC,CASSATSQGGRETQYF
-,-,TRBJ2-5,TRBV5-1,TGCGCCAGCAGCCCGGGGAGAGCCCAAGAGACCCAGTACTTC,CASSPGRAQETQYF
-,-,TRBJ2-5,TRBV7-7,TGTGCCAGCAGCTCGGACAGACAAGAGACCCAGTACTTC,CASSSDRQETQYF
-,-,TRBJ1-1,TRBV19,TGTGCCAGTAGTACCCCTTGGGGCAGGGGGAACACTGAAGCTTTCTTT,CASSTPWGRGNTEAFF
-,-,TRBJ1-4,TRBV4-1,TGCGCCAGCAGCCATGCCGACAGGCTGAGAAAACTGTTTTTT,CASSHADRLRKLFF
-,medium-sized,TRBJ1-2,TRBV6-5,TGTGCCAGCAGAAAACAGGGCCGAAATGGCTACACCTTC,CASRKQGRNGYTF
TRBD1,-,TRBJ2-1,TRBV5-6,TGTGCCAGCAGCTCTGGACAGGACTCCAATGAGCAGTTCTTC,CASSSGQDSNEQFF
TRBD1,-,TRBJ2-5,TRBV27,TGTGCCAGCAGTTCAGGGACAGGGGGCTGGGAGACCCAGTACTTC,CASSSGTGGWETQYF
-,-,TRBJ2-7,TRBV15,TGTGCCACCAGCAGAGATTTTACAGGTCGGGACGAGCAGTACTTC,CATSRDFTGRDEQYF
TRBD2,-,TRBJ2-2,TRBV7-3,TGTGCCAGCAGCTTGAACCCAGCGGGGGGGAACACCGGGGAGCTGTTTTTT,CASSLNPAGGNTGELFF
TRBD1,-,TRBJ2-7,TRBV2,TGTGCCAGCAGTCCTCCTACAGGGGGCGAGCAGTACTTC,CASSPPTGGEQYF
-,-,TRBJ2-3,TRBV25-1,TGTGCCAGCAGTGAATACCAGGGTACGGGGACAGATACGCAGTATTTT,CASSEYQGTGTDTQYF
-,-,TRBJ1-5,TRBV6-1,TGTGCCAGCAGTCAACTCAATCAGCCCCAGCATTTT,CASSQLNQPQHF
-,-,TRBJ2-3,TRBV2,TGTGCCAGCAGTGGTAGCGCCAGTTTCACAGATACGCAGTATTTT,CASSGSASFTDTQYF